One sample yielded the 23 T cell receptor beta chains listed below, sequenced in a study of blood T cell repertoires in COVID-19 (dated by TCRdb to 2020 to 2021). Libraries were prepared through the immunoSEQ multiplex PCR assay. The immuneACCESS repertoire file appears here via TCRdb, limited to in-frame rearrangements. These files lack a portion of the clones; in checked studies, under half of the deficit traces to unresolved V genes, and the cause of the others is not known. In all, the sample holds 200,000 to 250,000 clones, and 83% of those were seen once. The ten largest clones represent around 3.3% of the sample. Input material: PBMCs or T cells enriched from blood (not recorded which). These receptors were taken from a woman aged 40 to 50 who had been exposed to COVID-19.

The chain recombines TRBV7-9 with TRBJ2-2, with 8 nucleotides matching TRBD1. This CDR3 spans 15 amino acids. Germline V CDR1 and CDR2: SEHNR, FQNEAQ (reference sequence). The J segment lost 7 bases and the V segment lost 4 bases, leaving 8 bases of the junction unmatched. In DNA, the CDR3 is TGTGCCAGCAGCTCCTGGGACAGGAAAGTCGGGGAGCTGTTTTTT. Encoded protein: CASSSWDRKVGELFF.

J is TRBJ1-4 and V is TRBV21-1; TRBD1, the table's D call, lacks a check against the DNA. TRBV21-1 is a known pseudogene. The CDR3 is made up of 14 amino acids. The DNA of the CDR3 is TGTGCCAGCAGCAAAGGCTGGAAGGGGGAAAAACTGTTTTTT. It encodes CASSKGWKGEKLFF.

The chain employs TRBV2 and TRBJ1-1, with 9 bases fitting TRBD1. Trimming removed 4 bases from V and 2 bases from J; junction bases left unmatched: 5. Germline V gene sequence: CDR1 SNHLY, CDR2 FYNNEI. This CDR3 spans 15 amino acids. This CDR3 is CASSGGDRANTEAFF. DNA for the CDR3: TGTGCCAGCAGTGGGGGGGACAGGGCAAACACTGAAGCTTTCTTT. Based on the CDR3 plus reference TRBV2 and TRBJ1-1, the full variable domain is EPEVTQTPSHQVTQMGQEVILRCVPISNHLYFYWYRQILGQKVEFLVSFYNNEISEKSEIFDDQFSVERPDGSNFTLKIRSTKLEDSAMYFCASSGGDRANTEAFFGQGTRLTVV.

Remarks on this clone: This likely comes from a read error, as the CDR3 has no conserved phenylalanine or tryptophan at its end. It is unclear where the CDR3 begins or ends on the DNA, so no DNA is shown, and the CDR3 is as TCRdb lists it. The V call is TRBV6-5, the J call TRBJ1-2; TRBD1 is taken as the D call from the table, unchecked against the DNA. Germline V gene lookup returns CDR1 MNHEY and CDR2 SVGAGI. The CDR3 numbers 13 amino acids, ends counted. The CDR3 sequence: CASSYSNGQGARI.

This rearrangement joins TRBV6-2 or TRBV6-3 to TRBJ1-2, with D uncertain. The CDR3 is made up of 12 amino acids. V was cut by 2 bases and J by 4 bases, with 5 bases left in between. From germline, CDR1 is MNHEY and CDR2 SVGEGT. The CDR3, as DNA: TGTGCCAGCAGTTACGAGGCCTATGGCTACACCTTC. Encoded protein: CASSYEAYGYTF.

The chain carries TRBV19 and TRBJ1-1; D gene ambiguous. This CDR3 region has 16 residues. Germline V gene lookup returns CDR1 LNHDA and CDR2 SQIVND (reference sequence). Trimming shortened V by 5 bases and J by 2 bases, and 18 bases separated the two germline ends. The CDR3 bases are TGTGCCAGTAGTCAAGTCCATAACGGGTATAACACTGAAGCTTTCTTT. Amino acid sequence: CASSQVHNGYNTEAFF.

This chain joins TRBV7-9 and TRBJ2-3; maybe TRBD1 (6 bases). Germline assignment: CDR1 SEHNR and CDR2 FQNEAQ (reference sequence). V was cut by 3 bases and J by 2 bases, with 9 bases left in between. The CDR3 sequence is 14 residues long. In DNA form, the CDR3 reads TGTGCCAGCAGCTTTACAGGGACCACAGATACGCAGTATTTT. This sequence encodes CASSFTGTTDTQYF.

The DNA of the CDR3 is TGTGCCAGCAGGGCCAACACTGAAGCTTTCTTT. Its translation: CASRANTEAFF. V is TRBV2 and J is TRBJ1-1; D ambiguous. This CDR3 spans 11 amino acids. V shed 6 bases and J shed 2 bases, with 4 bases lying between them. Germline lookup yields CDR1 SNHLY and CDR2 FYNNEI.

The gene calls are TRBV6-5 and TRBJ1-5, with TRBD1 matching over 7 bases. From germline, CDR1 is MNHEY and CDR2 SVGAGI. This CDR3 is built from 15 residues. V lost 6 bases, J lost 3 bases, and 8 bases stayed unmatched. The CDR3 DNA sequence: TGTGCCAGCAGACCAGGGACAGTCTACAATCAGCCCCAGCATTTT. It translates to CASRPGTVYNQPQHF.

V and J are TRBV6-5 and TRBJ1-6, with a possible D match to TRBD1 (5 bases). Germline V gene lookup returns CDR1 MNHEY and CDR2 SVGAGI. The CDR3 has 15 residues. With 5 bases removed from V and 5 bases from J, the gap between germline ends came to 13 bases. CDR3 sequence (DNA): TGTGCCAGCAGTACGGTGACAGCAAATAATTCACCCCTCCACTTT. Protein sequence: CASSTVTANNSPLHF.

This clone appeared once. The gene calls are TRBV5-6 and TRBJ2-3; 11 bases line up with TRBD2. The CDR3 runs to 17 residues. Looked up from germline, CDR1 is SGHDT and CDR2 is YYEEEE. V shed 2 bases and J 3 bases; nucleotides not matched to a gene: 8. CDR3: CASSFLTSGGGTDTQYF. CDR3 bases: TGTGCCAGCAGCTTTCTAACTAGCGGGGGTGGGACAGATACGCAGTATTTT.

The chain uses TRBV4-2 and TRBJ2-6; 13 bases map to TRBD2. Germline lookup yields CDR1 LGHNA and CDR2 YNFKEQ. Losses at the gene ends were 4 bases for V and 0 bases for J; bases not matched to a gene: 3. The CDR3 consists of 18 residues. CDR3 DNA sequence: TGTGCCAGCAGCCCCCGGACTAGCGGGGGCTCTGGGGCCAACGTCCTGACTTTC. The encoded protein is CASSPRTSGGSGANVLTF.

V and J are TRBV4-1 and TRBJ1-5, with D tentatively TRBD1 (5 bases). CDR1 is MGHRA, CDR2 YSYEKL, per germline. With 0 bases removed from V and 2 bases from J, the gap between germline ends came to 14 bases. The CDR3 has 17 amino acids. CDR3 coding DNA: TGCGCCAGCAGCCAAGATAGCGGGGGGTCGGGCAATCAGCCCCAGCATTTT. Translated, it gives CASSQDSGGSGNQPQHF.

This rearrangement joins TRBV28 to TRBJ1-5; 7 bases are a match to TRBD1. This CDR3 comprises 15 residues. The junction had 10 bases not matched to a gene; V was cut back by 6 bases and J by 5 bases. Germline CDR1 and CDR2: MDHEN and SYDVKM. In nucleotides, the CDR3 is TGTGCCAGCAGATCACCGGGACAGCCCTATCAGCCCCAGCATTTT. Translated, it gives CASRSPGQPYQPQHF.

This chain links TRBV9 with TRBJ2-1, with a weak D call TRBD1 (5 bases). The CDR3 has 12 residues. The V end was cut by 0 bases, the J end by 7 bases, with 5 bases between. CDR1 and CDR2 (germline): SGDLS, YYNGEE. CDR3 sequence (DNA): TGTGCCAGCAGCGTAGCAGGGAATGAGCAGTTCTTC. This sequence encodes CASSVAGNEQFF.

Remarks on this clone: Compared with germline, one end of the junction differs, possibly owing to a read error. As DNA, the CDR3 is TGTGCCTGGAGTCGGGGGACAGGTCCTCAAGGGACCCAGTACTTC. It is translated as CAWSRGTGPQGTQYF. The chain uses TRBV30 and TRBJ2-5, with 8 nucleotides matching TRBD1. Germline values: CDR1 GTSNPN, CDR2 SVGIG (reference sequence). The CDR3 extends over 15 amino acids. Full variable domain (remainder filled in from reference TRBV30 and TRBJ2-5): SQTIHQWPATLVQPVGSPLSLECTVEGTSNPNLYWYRQAAGRGLQLLFYSVGIGQISSEVPQNLSASRPQDRQFILSSKKLLLSDSGFYLCAWSRGTGPQGTQYFGPGTRLLVL.

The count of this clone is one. The chain's CDR3 is CASSSGTDYNEQFF. The CDR3 coding sequence is TGTGCCAGCAGCTCAGGGACTGATTACAATGAGCAGTTCTTC. This sequence joins TRBV7-9 and TRBJ2-1, with D possibly matching TRBD2 (6 bases). Germline-derived CDR1 and CDR2 are SEHNR and FQNEAQ (reference sequence). The CDR3 consists of 14 residues. Trimming shortened V by 4 bases and J by 4 bases, and 11 bases separated the two germline ends. Using reference TRBV7-9 and TRBJ2-1 for the parts outside the CDR3, the full variable domain is DTGVSQNPRHKITKRGQNVTFRCDPISEHNRLYWYRQTLGQGPEFLTYFQNEAQLEKSRLLSDRFSAERPKGSFSTLEIQRTEQGDSAMYLCASSSGTDYNEQFFGPGTRLTVL.

This chain's CDR3 is CASSQEGGRNTEAFF. In DNA, the CDR3 is TGTGCCAGCAGCCAGGAAGGGGGCAGAAACACTGAAGCTTTCTTT. This sequence joins TRBV4-2 and TRBJ1-1; 7 bases are shared with TRBD1. J gave up 2 bases and V 3 bases, and 6 bases lay outside the gene matches. Germline-derived CDR1 and CDR2 are LGHNA and YNFKEQ. The length of the CDR3 is 15 residues.

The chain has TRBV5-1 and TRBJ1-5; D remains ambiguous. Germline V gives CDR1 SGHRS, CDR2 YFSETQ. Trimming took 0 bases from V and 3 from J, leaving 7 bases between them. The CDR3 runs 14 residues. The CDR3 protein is CASSLGGVNQPQHF. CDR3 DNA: TGCGCCAGCAGCTTGGGCGGAGTCAATCAGCCCCAGCATTTT.

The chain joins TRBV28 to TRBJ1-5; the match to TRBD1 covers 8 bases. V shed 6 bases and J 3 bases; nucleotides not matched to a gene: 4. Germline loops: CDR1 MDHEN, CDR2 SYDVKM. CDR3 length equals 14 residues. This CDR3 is CASRTDRDNQPQHF. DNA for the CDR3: TGTGCCAGCAGGACGGACAGGGACAATCAGCCCCAGCATTTT.

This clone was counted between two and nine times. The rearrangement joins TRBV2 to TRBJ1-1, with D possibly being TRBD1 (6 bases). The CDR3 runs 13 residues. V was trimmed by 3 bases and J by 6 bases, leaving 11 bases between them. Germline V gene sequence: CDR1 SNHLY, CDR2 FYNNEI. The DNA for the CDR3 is TGTGCCAGCAGTGATTGGGGGCAGGCTGAAGCTTTCTTT. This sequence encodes CASSDWGQAEAFF.

The CDR3 reads CASRIDRGYGYTF. The DNA for the CDR3 is TGTGCCAGCAGAATAGACAGGGGGTATGGCTACACCTTC. This chain uses TRBV27 with TRBJ1-2; 9 bases map to TRBD1. Germline-derived CDR1 and CDR2 are MNHEY and SMNVEV (reference sequence). V was pared by 6 bases and J by 5 bases, with 4 bases of the junction left unmatched. The CDR3 contains 13 residues.

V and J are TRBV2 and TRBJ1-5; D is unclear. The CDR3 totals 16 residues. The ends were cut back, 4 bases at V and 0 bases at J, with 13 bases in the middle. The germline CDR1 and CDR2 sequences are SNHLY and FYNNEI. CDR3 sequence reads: CASSVEASYSNQPQHF. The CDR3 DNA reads TGTGCCAGCAGTGTAGAAGCGTCTTATAGCAATCAGCCCCAGCATTTT.